This T cell receptor beta chain was recorded in a study of T cell responses to AZD1222 COVID-19 vaccine. Notes on the study in general: Repertoires in all cases were sampled only once the peak T cell response had passed.

V was cut by 8 bases and J by 1 base, with 11 bases left in between. Germline V lookup: CDR1 MNHEY, CDR2 SMNVEV (reference sequence). CDR3 length equals 13 residues. Worth noting for this clone: Its antigen is unidentified.

The repertoire was sequenced with immunoSEQ multiplex PCR; TCRdb's copy has only in-frame clones and lacks some. The sample lists tens of thousands of clones; around 93% were seen once. The chain links TRBV27 to TRBJ1-2; the D gene is possibly TRBD1 (5 bases). The sequencing here drew on peripheral blood, taken 28 days after the second AZD1222 dose. The sequence was collected from an adult who received the AZD1222 COVID-19 vaccine. The chain's CDR3 is CASWQGNNYGYTF. In DNA, the CDR3 is TGTGCCAGCTGGCAGGGCAATAACTATGGCTACACCTTC.